Below, 29 T cell receptor beta chains from the same sample are listed, as sequenced in a study of blood T cell repertoires in COVID-19 (TCRdb year 2020). Library prep was done by the immunoSEQ multiplex PCR assay. In TCRdb, the immuneACCESS table is reduced to in-frame sequences with V and J assigned. These tables do not hold every clone; where another copy was compared, an unresolved V gene accounts for under half, and the others remain unexplained. In this sample the table shows approximately 300,000 clones, roughly 89% of which occur a single time. The ten largest account for approximately 5.2% of the sample. Sequencing was performed on PBMCs or T cells enriched from blood (not recorded which). All receptors derive from a man aged 55 to 70 who had recovered from COVID-19.

V usage is TRBV7-3 and J usage is TRBJ2-3; TRBD2 matches at 15 bases. The CDR3 is 17 residues long. V lost 6 bases, J lost 2 bases, and 6 bases stayed unmatched. CDR1 SGHTA and CDR2 FQGTGA come from the germline V gene. The DNA for the CDR3 is TGTGCCAGCAGTATAGGACTAGCGGGAGGGAACACAGATACGCAGTATTTT. Translating gives CASSIGLAGGNTDTQYF.

The chain recombines TRBV9 with TRBJ1-2, with 7 bases fitting TRBD1. CDR1 is SGDLS, CDR2 YYNGEE, per germline. The CDR3 loop spans 15 amino acids. V lost 0 bases to trimming and J lost 7 bases; unmatched junction nucleotides: 9. CDR3 sequence reads: CASSVGETGLIGYTF. CDR3 sequence (DNA): TGTGCCAGCAGCGTAGGGGAGACAGGGTTAATTGGCTACACCTTC.

The V and J genes are TRBV28 and TRBJ1-5; D is perhaps TRBD1 (6 bases). Germline CDR1 reads MDHEN; CDR2 reads SYDVKM. This CDR3 has 13 residues. V dropped 4 bases and J dropped 7 bases, with 11 bases sitting between them. As DNA, the CDR3 is TGTGCCAGCAGTTCCGGGACAAGACAGCCCCAGCATTTT. It encodes CASSSGTRQPQHF.

CDR3 coding DNA: TGTGCCACCAGTCCCTGGGGGGGGAGTACAGATACGCAGTATTTT. It specifies CATSPWGGSTDTQYF. This chain links TRBV24-1 with TRBJ2-3; TRBD2 aligns across 7 bases. The CDR3 runs to 15 residues. Germline V gene data show CDR1 as KGHDR and CDR2 as SFDVKD. The V gene end was trimmed by 6 bases and the J gene end by 3 bases; junction bases not matched to a gene: 8.

The J gene is TRBJ2-7, the V gene TRBV7-9, with 7 positions matching TRBD2. The germline gives CDR1 SEHNR, CDR2 FQNEAQ (reference sequence). Unmatched junction bases numbered 7, after V lost 5 bases and J lost 3 bases. This CDR3 is 14 amino acids long. Here the CDR3 reads CASSPGLPNYEQYF. CDR3 DNA: TGTGCCAGCAGCCCGGGACTACCAAACTACGAGCAGTACTTC.

J is TRBJ2-7 and V is TRBV29-1, with D possibly TRBD1 on 5 matching bases. The CDR3 sequence is 12 residues long. The V end was cut by 4 bases, the J end by 5 bases, with 12 bases between. Per germline, CDR1 SQVTM and CDR2 ANQGSEA. The CDR3 DNA reads TGCAGCGTTGCCAGGGCGGTGAACGAGCAGTACTTC. As protein: CSVARAVNEQYF.

The chain joins TRBV27 to TRBJ2-7; 10 bases are a match to TRBD2. The V segment lost 7 bases and the J segment 4 bases; nucleotides outside the gene matches: 10. The CDR3 runs to 15 residues. CDR1 and CDR2 (germline): MNHEY, SMNVEV (reference sequence). CDR3 sequence: CASTTTGLASYEQYF. The CDR3 DNA is TGTGCCAGCACTACCACGGGACTAGCGTCTTACGAGCAGTACTTC.

Only one count was recorded for this clone. The genes are TRBV2 and TRBJ2-7; 11 bases are shared with TRBD2. CDR3 length equals 15 residues. The J segment lost 3 bases and the V segment lost 5 bases, leaving 6 bases of the junction unmatched. The germline gives CDR1 SNHLY, CDR2 FYNNEI. The CDR3 DNA sequence: TGTGCCAGCAGTCTAGGACTAGCGGGCCGCTACGAGCAGTACTTC. Translated, it gives CASSLGLAGRYEQYF. Using reference TRBV2 and TRBJ2-7 for the parts outside the CDR3, the full variable domain is EPEVTQTPSHQVTQMGQEVILRCVPISNHLYFYWYRQILGQKVEFLVSFYNNEISEKSEIFDDQFSVERPDGSNFTLKIRSTKLEDSAMYFCASSLGLAGRYEQYFGPGTRLTVT.

J is TRBJ2-6 and V is TRBV4-1; 8 nucleotides align to TRBD2. V was clipped by 1 base and J by 0 bases; unmatched bases: 5. CDR3 length equals 18 residues. Looked up from germline, CDR1 is MGHRA and CDR2 is YSYEKL. CDR3 amino acids: CASSQGLAGYSGANVLTF. The CDR3, as DNA: TGCGCCAGCAGCCAAGGTCTAGCGGGTTACTCTGGGGCCAACGTCCTGACTTTC.

CDR3 sequence reads: CASSTTGETQYF. Written as DNA, the CDR3 is TGTGCCAGCAGTACTACGGGGGAGACCCAGTACTTC. The chain carries TRBV2 and TRBJ2-5; a weak D match, TRBD2 (5 bases). The CDR3 runs 12 residues. V lost 5 bases, J lost 5 bases, and 9 bases lay in between. Germline CDR1 SNHLY, CDR2 FYNNEI.

The chain employs TRBV3-1 (or the pseudogene TRBV3-2) and TRBJ1-1; D uncertain. The germline V and J ends were trimmed by 4 bases and 5 bases, with 14 bases remaining between them. The CDR3 runs to 14 residues. Germline V gives CDR1 LGHDT, CDR2 YNNKEL (reference sequence). CDR3 in amino acids: CASSPFVGSTEAFF. The CDR3 region has the DNA TGTGCCAGCAGCCCATTCGTTGGGAGTACTGAAGCTTTCTTT.

This chain joins TRBV6-6 and TRBJ2-7, with D perhaps matching TRBD2 (6 bases). The length of the CDR3 is 14 residues. V lost 6 bases, J lost 1 base, and 13 bases lay in between. Looked up from germline, CDR1 is MNHNY and CDR2 is SVGAGI (reference sequence). The CDR3 spells CASRALGTSYEQYF. DNA of the CDR3: TGTGCCAGCAGAGCACTAGGGACTTCCTACGAGCAGTACTTC.

This rearrangement joins TRBV6-5 to TRBJ2-1, with TRBD2 identical over 7 bases. CDR3 length equals 15 residues. V dropped 2 bases and J dropped 3; count of bases not matched to a gene: 4. The germline gives CDR1 MNHEY, CDR2 SVGAGI. CDR3 nucleotide sequence: TGTGCCAGCAGTTACCCCAGCGGGAACTACAATGAGCAGTTCTTC. This codes for CASSYPSGNYNEQFF.

This clone was seen just once. This chain connects TRBV2 to TRBJ1-1; weak D call: TRBD1 (5 bases). The CDR3 has 16 residues. Trimming took 0 bases from V and 4 from J, leaving 15 bases between them. The germline CDR1 and CDR2 sequences are SNHLY and FYNNEI. The CDR3 is CASSEARAARFTEAFF. CDR3 nucleotides: TGTGCCAGCAGTGAAGCCAGGGCAGCACGATTCACTGAAGCTTTCTTT.

This rearrangement joins TRBV18 to TRBJ2-1, with TRBD2 matching over 8 bases. This CDR3 has 15 amino acids. Germline lookup yields CDR1 KGHSH and CDR2 LQKENI. V shed 3 bases, J shed 6 bases, and the junction held 7 bases outside the gene matches. The CDR3 spells CASSPIGLAPNEQFF. The CDR3 DNA reads TGTGCCAGCTCACCTATAGGACTAGCTCCCAATGAGCAGTTCTTC. Based on the CDR3 plus reference TRBV18 and TRBJ2-1, the full variable domain is NAGVMQNPRHLVRRRGQEARLRCSPMKGHSHVYWYRQLPEEGLKFMVYLQKENIIDESGMPKERFSAEFPKEGPSILRIQQVVRGDSAAYFCASSPIGLAPNEQFFGPGTRLTVL.

The V call is TRBV27, the J call TRBJ2-1, with TRBD2 matching over 8 bases. CDR3 size: 15 residues. The V and J ends lost 8 bases and 11 bases, in that order; junction bases with no gene match: 17. The V gene's germline CDR1 is MNHEY and CDR2 SMNVEV (reference sequence). The CDR3 sequence is CASAHWSSGIHQQFF. The CDR3 DNA reads TGTGCCAGCGCTCATTGGAGTAGCGGGATCCACCAGCAGTTCTTC.

In this sample, this clone turned up once. The chain links TRBV7-8 to TRBJ1-4; TRBD1 aligns across 9 bases. Germline trimming cut 5 bases from V and 9 bases from J; bases unmatched to any gene: 7. Germline CDR1 SGHVS, CDR2 FQNEAQ. This CDR3 spans 14 amino acids. CDR3 sequence reads: CASSPPGTGKKLFF. CDR3 sequence (DNA): TGTGCCAGCAGCCCACCCGGGACAGGGAAAAAACTGTTTTTT.

The rearrangement uses TRBV6-5 and TRBJ1-5, with a possible D match to TRBD1 (6 bases). This CDR3 contains 16 residues. Per germline, CDR1 MNHEY and CDR2 SVGAGI. V lost 0 bases to trimming and J lost 7 bases, with 16 bases between them. The CDR3 DNA reads TGTGCCAGCAGTTACTCATCACAGGGAGGGTCCCAGCCCCAGCATTTT. Its translation is CASSYSSQGGSQPQHF.

The chain joins TRBV5-1 to TRBJ2-2, with 9 bases lining up with TRBD2. From germline, CDR1 is SGHRS and CDR2 YFSETQ. V lost 4 bases and J lost 4; bases outside the gene matches: 11. The CDR3 runs to 17 residues. CDR3 sequence: CASSPRVSGSPTGELFF. The CDR3 DNA follows: TGCGCCAGCAGCCCGAGAGTTAGCGGGAGCCCCACCGGGGAGCTGTTTTTT.

The genes are TRBV18 and TRBJ1-2, with TRBD1 matching over 9 bases. Germline loops: CDR1 KGHSH, CDR2 LQKENI. Trimming at V came to 1 base and at J to 2 bases, leaving 5 bases not matched to a gene. The CDR3 contains 16 residues. This CDR3 reads CASSPRLDRGNYGYTF. The CDR3 nucleotides are TGTGCCAGCTCACCACGTCTGGACAGGGGAAACTATGGCTACACCTTC.

This clone appeared once. This chain joins TRBV30 and TRBJ2-5, with 9 bases aligning to TRBD1. CDR3 length: 13 amino acids. V lost 4 bases, J lost 5 bases, and 5 bases stayed unmatched. CDR1 and CDR2 (germline): GTSNPN, SVGIG (reference sequence). The CDR3 sequence is CAWNGQGQETQYF. The CDR3 bases are TGTGCCTGGAACGGACAGGGGCAGGAGACCCAGTACTTC.

The J gene is TRBJ1-1, the V gene TRBV5-4, with D hard to call. V was clipped by 3 bases and J by 3 bases, with 12 bases between them. The CDR3 has 14 amino acids. Germline CDR1 and CDR2: SGHNT and YYREEE (reference sequence). CDR3 loop: CASSSLGRDTEAFF. DNA of the CDR3: TGTGCCAGCAGCTCGCTAGGAAGAGACACTGAAGCTTTCTTT.

The rearrangement links TRBV7-2 to TRBJ2-7; D is ambiguous. The CDR3 is 11 residues long. V lost 2 bases, J lost 6 bases, and 5 bases lay in between. The germline V gene encodes CDR1 SGHTA and CDR2 FQGNSA. CDR3 sequence: CASSLHGEQYF. CDR3 coding DNA: TGTGCCAGCAGCTTACACGGCGAGCAGTACTTC.

In its sample, this clone was seen once. V is TRBV24-1 and J is TRBJ1-4; 7 bases are a match to TRBD1. CDR1 and CDR2 (germline): KGHDR, SFDVKD. The V segment lost 2 bases and the J segment 6 bases; nucleotides outside the gene matches: 5. CDR3 length: 15 residues. CDR3 amino acids: CATSDSGQTDEKLFF. CDR3 nucleotide sequence: TGTGCCACCAGTGATTCGGGACAGACGGATGAAAAACTGTTTTTT.

V gene TRBV7-3 combines with J gene TRBJ2-3; 7 nucleotides match TRBD2. The germline V gene has CDR1 SGHTA and CDR2 FQGTGA. V was pared by 4 bases and J by 2 bases, with 6 bases of the junction left unmatched. The CDR3 covers 15 residues. The CDR3, as DNA: TGTGCCAGCAGCTCCACTAGCGCCTCCACAGATACGCAGTATTTT. Its protein is CASSSTSASTDTQYF.

The V gene is TRBV28, the J gene TRBJ1-2; D is ambiguous. From germline, CDR1 is MDHEN and CDR2 SYDVKM. V was shortened by 5 bases and J by 2 bases, with 6 bases between the two germline ends. CDR3 size: 12 residues. DNA for the CDR3: TGTGCCAGCAGTCCCCTGAACTATGGCTACACCTTC. Translating gives CASSPLNYGYTF.

The chain recombines TRBV11-3 with TRBJ2-1, with TRBD2 identical over 11 bases. CDR1 is SGHNT, CDR2 YENEEA, per germline. Trimming cost V 1 base and J 0 bases; bases outside gene matches: 5. The CDR3 runs 18 residues. For the CDR3, the DNA is TGTGCCAGCAGCTTAGGTCGAACTAGCGGGAGCTCCTACAATGAGCAGTTCTTC. This codes for CASSLGRTSGSSYNEQFF.

The chain carries TRBV28 and TRBJ2-7; 9 positions match TRBD2. This CDR3 comprises 15 residues. V lost 1 base to trimming and J lost 10 bases; unmatched junction nucleotides: 11. CDR1 and CDR2 (germline): MDHEN, SYDVKM. The CDR3 bases are TGTGCCAGCAGTTTATCCTCGACTAGCGGTCTCAAACAGTACTTC. Protein product: CASSLSSTSGLKQYF.

The chain carries TRBV11-2 and TRBJ1-1; possibly TRBD1 for D (5 bases). V gave up 4 bases and J gave up 2 bases, with 11 bases separating them. The CDR3 has 14 residues. Germline CDR1 is SGHAT and CDR2 is FQNNGV. The chain's CDR3 is CASSSGGGNTEAFF. The DNA of the CDR3 is TGTGCCAGCAGCTCCGGGGGAGGTAACACTGAAGCTTTCTTT.